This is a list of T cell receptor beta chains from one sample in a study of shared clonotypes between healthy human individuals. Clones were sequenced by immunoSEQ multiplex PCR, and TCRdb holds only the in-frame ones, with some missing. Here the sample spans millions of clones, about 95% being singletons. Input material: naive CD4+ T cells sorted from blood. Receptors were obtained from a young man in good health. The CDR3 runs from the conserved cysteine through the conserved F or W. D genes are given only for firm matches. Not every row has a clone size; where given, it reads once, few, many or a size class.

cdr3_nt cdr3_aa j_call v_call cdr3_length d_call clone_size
TGCGCCAGCAGCCAAGTGTGGAACACTGAAGCTTTCTTT CASSQVWNTEAFF TRBJ1-1 TRBV4-1 13 . .
TGTGCCAGCAGTTTATACCCCGTCCAAGAGACCCAGTACTTC CASSLYPVQETQYF TRBJ2-5 TRBV27 14 . .
TGCGCCAGCAGCAATGATACAGATACGCAGTATTTT CASSNDTDTQYF TRBJ2-3 TRBV4-1 12 . .
TGCGCCAGCAGCTCCGCGGACGAGGAGACCCAGTACTTC CASSSADEETQYF TRBJ2-5 TRBV5-1 13 . .
TGTGCCAGCAGCTTAGGGGGGACAATCTTAGGCGGGGCCAACGTCCTGACTTTC CASSLGGTILGGANVLTF TRBJ2-6 TRBV7-9 18 . .
TGTGCCACCAGTAGAGGGGACCTCTCTGGGGCCAACGTCCTGACTTTC CATSRGDLSGANVLTF TRBJ2-6 TRBV15 16 . .
TGTGCCAGCCTTAGCCTTTCAGGGGCCGGGGAGCTGTTTTTT CASLSLSGAGELFF TRBJ2-2 TRBV18 14 . .
TGTGCCAGCAGCTTAGGTGGGTCGGACACATACGAGCAGTACTTC CASSLGGSDTYEQYF TRBJ2-7 TRBV11-2 15 . .
TGTGCCAGCAGTGAAGGTAGAACTGAAGCTTTCTTT CASSEGRTEAFF TRBJ1-1 TRBV6-1 12 . .
TGTGCCTACCTCCAGTCTGGGGAGCTGTTTTTT CAYLQSGELFF TRBJ2-2 TRBV30 11 . .
TGTGCCAGCTCATCGGAGACGGGGGGAACTGAAGCTTTCTTT CASSSETGGTEAFF TRBJ1-1 TRBV18 14 . .
TGTGCCAGCAGCTTGGCCGGGACTAGCAGGACCGGGGAGCTGTTTTTT CASSLAGTSRTGELFF TRBJ2-2 TRBV5-4 16 TRBD2 once
TGCGCCAGCAGCCAAGAATCTTCGAGTCAGGGACCGGGTTACTTAGGCTACACCTTC CASSQESSSQGPGYLGYTF TRBJ1-2 TRBV4-3 19 . .
TGTGCCAGAAGCTTGGGTAGCGGGAGGTACAATTATGAGCAGTTCTTC CARSLGSGRYNYEQFF TRBJ2-1 TRBV5-3 16 TRBD2 .
TGTGCCAGCAGGCGACAGGGGGCTGAAAAACTGTTTTTT CASRRQGAEKLFF TRBJ1-4 TRBV6-1 13 TRBD1 .
TGCGCCAGCAGTGGACAGGGCATGGTAGGCACCGGGGAGCTGTTTTTT CASSGQGMVGTGELFF TRBJ2-2 TRBV10-1 16 TRBD1 .
TGTGCCAGCAGTGAAGGGGACAGGGCGTACGAGCAGTACTTC CASSEGDRAYEQYF TRBJ2-7 TRBV6-1 14 TRBD1 .
TGTGCCAGCAGCCCTCGACTAGCGGGGGGTCAAGAGACCCAGTACTTC CASSPRLAGGQETQYF TRBJ2-5 TRBV9 16 TRBD2 .
TGCGCCAGCAGCCGCGAAACCACTCGTGCAACTAATGAAAAACTGTTTTTT CASSRETTRATNEKLFF TRBJ1-4 TRBV4-1 17 . once
TGTGCCAGCAGCCCCCTCGGACAGGGAGTTCCCTATGAGCAGTACTTC CASSPLGQGVPYEQYF TRBJ2-7 TRBV14 16 TRBD1 .
TGTGCCAGCAGCGTAACCGGCGGGGGGGCGAACACAGATACGCAGTATTTT CASSVTGGGANTDTQYF TRBJ2-3 TRBV9 17 TRBD2 .
TGTGCCAGCAGTCCCCTTGTGGGGGGGCCACCCGGCACAGATACGCAGTATTTT CASSPLVGGPPGTDTQYF TRBJ2-3 TRBV28 18 . .
TGTGCCAGCAGTCTCCACCTAACGGCCTACGAGCAGTACTTC CASSLHLTAYEQYF TRBJ2-7 TRBV27 14 . .
TGCAGCGTTGAAGATTCTCGTGGCTACACCTTC CSVEDSRGYTF TRBJ1-2 TRBV29-1 11 . .
TGTGCCAGCAGCTCGGGAGGCCTCGCGGCTAATGAAAAACTGTTTTTT CASSSGGLAANEKLFF TRBJ1-4 TRBV5-4 16 . .
TGTGCCAGCAGCTTGAGTGGCGCGGGCTATGGCTACACCTTC CASSLSGAGYGYTF TRBJ1-2 TRBV5-4 14 . .
TGTGCCAGCAGCTTAGGCCCCCCAGCCGAGCAGTACTTC CASSLGPPAEQYF TRBJ2-7 TRBV13 13 . .
TGTGCCACCAGTCGAGCGGGAGGCTGGGACACCGGGGAGCTGTTTTTT CATSRAGGWDTGELFF TRBJ2-2 TRBV15 16 TRBD2 .
TGTGCCAGTAGTATTCGGATTGACCCTTTGAGCACAGATACGCAGTATTTT CASSIRIDPLSTDTQYF TRBJ2-3 TRBV19 17 . .
TGTGCCAGCAGCGGGGGGACAGGGTATTCGGGCGAGCAGTACTTC CASSGGTGYSGEQYF TRBJ2-7 TRBV7-6 15 TRBD1 .
TGTGCCAGCAGCTTAGTCTTGCGACAGGGGAAAACTGAAGCTTTCTTT CASSLVLRQGKTEAFF TRBJ1-1 TRBV7-9 16 TRBD1 .